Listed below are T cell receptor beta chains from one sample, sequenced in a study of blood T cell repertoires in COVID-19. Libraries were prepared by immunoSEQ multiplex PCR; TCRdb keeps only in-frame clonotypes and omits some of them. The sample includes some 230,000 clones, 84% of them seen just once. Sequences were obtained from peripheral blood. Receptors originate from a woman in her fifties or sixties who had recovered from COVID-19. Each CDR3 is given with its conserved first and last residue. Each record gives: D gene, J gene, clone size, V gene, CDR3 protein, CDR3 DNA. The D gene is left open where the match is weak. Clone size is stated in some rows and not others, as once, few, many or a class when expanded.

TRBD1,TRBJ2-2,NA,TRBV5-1,CASSWDRGHTGELFF,TGCGCCAGCAGCTGGGACAGGGGGCACACCGGGGAGCTGTTTTTT
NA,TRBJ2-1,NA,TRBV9,CASSVASQVDEQFF,TGTGCCAGCAGCGTAGCGAGTCAGGTGGATGAGCAGTTCTTC
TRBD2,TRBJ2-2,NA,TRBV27,CASSPSSGGTFANTGELFF,TGTGCCAGCAGTCCCTCTAGCGGGGGGACTTTCGCGAACACCGGGGAGCTGTTTTTT
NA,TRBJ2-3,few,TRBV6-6,CASRRDITDTQYF,TGTGCCAGCAGGAGGGATATCACAGATACGCAGTATTTT
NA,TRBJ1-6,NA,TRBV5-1,CASSRMTASRPSRDSPLHF,TGCGCCAGCAGCCGAATGACAGCGAGCCGTCCTAGTCGAGATTCACCCCTCCACTTT
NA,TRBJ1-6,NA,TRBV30,CAWGPPPGNSPLHF,TGTGCCTGGGGCCCCCCGCCAGGGAATTCACCCCTCCACTTT
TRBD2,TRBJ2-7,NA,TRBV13,CASSAALAGGRESEQYF,TGTGCCAGCAGCGCGGCGCTAGCGGGGGGCCGGGAGTCCGAGCAGTACTTC
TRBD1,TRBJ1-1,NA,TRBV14,CASSPRDRGGSGTEAFF,TGTGCCAGCAGCCCACGGGACAGGGGAGGTAGCGGCACTGAAGCTTTCTTT
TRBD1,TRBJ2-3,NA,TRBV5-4,CASSTTGSRRDTQYF,TGTGCCAGCAGCACGACAGGGAGTCGAAGAGATACGCAGTATTTT
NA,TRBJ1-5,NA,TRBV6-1,CASSEPRASNQPQHF,TGTGCCAGCAGTGAACCCAGGGCTAGCAATCAGCCCCAGCATTTT
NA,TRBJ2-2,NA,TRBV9,CASSVYSITGELFF,TGTGCCAGCAGCGTCTATTCTATCACCGGGGAGCTGTTTTTT
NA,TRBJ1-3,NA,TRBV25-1,CASSPMTDSGNTIYF,TGTGCCAGCAGTCCGATGACAGACTCTGGAAACACCATATATTTT
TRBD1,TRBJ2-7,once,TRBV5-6,CASSFPGQGVSYEQYF,TGTGCCAGCAGCTTCCCTGGACAGGGAGTTTCCTACGAGCAGTACTTC
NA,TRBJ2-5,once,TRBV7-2,CASSRDFEETQYF,TGTGCCAGCAGCCGGGACTTTGAAGAGACCCAGTACTTC
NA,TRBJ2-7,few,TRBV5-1,CASSPRLGANYEQYF,TGCGCCAGCAGCCCCCGATTGGGGGCCAACTACGAGCAGTACTTC
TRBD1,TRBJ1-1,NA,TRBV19,CASRSGTGGFEAFF,TGTGCCAGTAGGTCCGGGACAGGGGGATTTGAAGCTTTCTTT
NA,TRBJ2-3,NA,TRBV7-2,CASSLDTPQGTDTQYF,TGTGCCAGCAGCTTAGATACGCCCCAGGGCACAGATACGCAGTATTTT
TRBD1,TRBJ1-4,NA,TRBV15,CATSRTPGQRNEKLFF,TGTGCCACCAGCCGAACCCCGGGACAGAGAAATGAAAAACTGTTTTTT
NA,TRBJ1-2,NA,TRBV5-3,CARSTHDTDRINYGYTF,TGTGCCAGAAGCACCCATGACACGGACAGAATCAACTATGGCTACACCTTC
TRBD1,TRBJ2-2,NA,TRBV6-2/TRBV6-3,CASSYPYTDRGWFGELFF,TGTGCCAGCAGTTACCCATACACCGACAGGGGTTGGTTCGGGGAGCTGTTTTTT
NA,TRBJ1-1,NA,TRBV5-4,CASSLVGRPIDTEAFF,TGTGCCAGCAGCTTGGTCGGCAGGCCTATTGACACTGAAGCTTTCTTT
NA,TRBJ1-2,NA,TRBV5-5,CASSSDTYGYTF,TGTGCCAGCAGCTCGGACACCTATGGCTACACCTTC